This is a list of T cell receptor beta chains from one sample in a study of response to subunit inactivated influenza vaccine. MiXCR, run by TCRdb on the RT-PCR reads, gives a single entry per CDR3 protein. The sample shows around 750,000 distinct CDR3 sequences, about 20% of them seen only once. The sample was PBMCs from blood, taken about 5 days after vaccination. The receptor source for this set is a man aged 50 to 60 who received an inactivated influenza vaccine. The CDR3 runs from the conserved cysteine through the conserved F or W. A D gene is named only where the DNA matches it firmly. The size of a clone is reported for some rows only, either as once, few or many, or as a class for expanded clones.

TRBJ2-7,TRBV5-1,many,TRBD1,CASSISGGKPSYEQYF,TGCGCCAGCAGCATTTCAGGGGGCAAGCCTTCTTACGAGCAGTACTTC
TRBJ2-1,TRBV9,-,TRBD2,CASSATGGLAGYNEQFF,TGTGCCAGCAGCGCGACAGGCGGACTAGCGGGGTACAATGAGCAGTTCTTC
TRBJ1-6,TRBV27,few,-,CASSRVGSDPPLHF,TGTGCCAGCAGTAGGGTCGGATCCGATCCACCCCTCCACTTT
TRBJ1-2,TRBV6-2/TRBV6-3,-,-,CASSLRALAGYTF,TGTGCCAGCAGTCTCCGGGCCCTAGCTGGCTACACCTTC
TRBJ2-7,TRBV2,-,TRBD1,CASSESGQALSYEQYF,TGTGCCAGCAGTGAGTCGGGACAGGCACTATCCTACGAGCAGTACTTC
TRBJ2-7,TRBV20-1,-,TRBD2,CSAGLEFPYEQYF,TGCAGTGCGGGACTAGAATTTCCGTACGAGCAGTACTTC
TRBJ1-1,TRBV5-1,few,-,CASSLGGARGNTEAFF,TGCGCCAGCAGCTTGGGGGGGGCGAGAGGGAACACTGAAGCTTTCTTT
TRBJ1-1,TRBV19,few,TRBD1,CASRAGQGLNTEAFF,TGTGCCAGTAGGGCGGGACAGGGGCTGAACACTGAAGCTTTCTTT
TRBJ2-3,TRBV10-3,-,TRBD1,CAISAGGADTQYF,TGTGCCATCAGCGCAGGGGGCGCAGATACGCAGTATTTT
TRBJ2-6,TRBV27,few,-,CASSLLGRISGANVLTF,TGTGCCAGCAGTTTATTAGGTAGGATCTCTGGGGCCAACGTCCTGACTTTC
TRBJ2-7,TRBV9,many,-,CASSGGGQGAYEQYF,TGTGCCAGCAGCGGTGGGGGGCAGGGGGCCTACGAGCAGTACTTC
TRBJ2-5,TRBV5-5,-,-,CASSLGLAFRGTQYF,TGTGCCAGCAGCTTGGGATTAGCCTTTCGCGGGACCCAGTACTTC
TRBJ2-7,TRBV14,many,-,CASSSLRDEQYF,TGTGCCAGCAGCTCGCTTAGGGACGAGCAGTACTTC
TRBJ1-4,TRBV12-5,few,TRBD1,CASGFPLGRGDEKLFF,TGTGCTAGTGGTTTCCCTCTGGGCAGGGGGGATGAAAAACTGTTTTTT
TRBJ2-1,TRBV12-3/TRBV12-4,few,-,CASSFAGTGNEQFF,TGTGCCAGCAGTTTCGCAGGGACGGGCAATGAGCAGTTCTTC
TRBJ2-3,TRBV12-3/TRBV12-4,few,TRBD2,CASSSTSPGDTQYF,TGTGCCAGCAGCTCGACTAGCCCTGGAGATACGCAGTATTTT
TRBJ2-3,TRBV7-8,-,-,CASSSTYVTDTQYF,TGTGCCAGCAGCTCGACGTACGTCACAGATACGCAGTATTTT
TRBJ2-3,TRBV20-1,-,TRBD2,CSASSIRTSGSGTDTQYF,TGCAGTGCTAGCTCAATTCGGACTAGCGGGAGTGGGACAGATACGCAGTATTTT
TRBJ2-2,TRBV5-1,many,-,CASGTQGRNTGELFF,TGCGCCAGCGGAACCCAGGGGAGGAACACCGGGGAGCTGTTTTTT
TRBJ2-5,TRBV5-4,-,TRBD2,CASSLALTSGWQRQETQYF,TGTGCCAGCAGCTTGGCCCTAACTAGCGGGTGGCAAAGGCAAGAGACCCAGTACTTC
TRBJ2-1,TRBV6-5,-,-,CASSYSGWQGDNEQFF,TGTGCCAGCAGTTACTCGGGTTGGCAGGGCGACAATGAGCAGTTCTTC
TRBJ2-1,TRBV6-1,few,-,CASSGPRVRASNEQFF,TGTGCCAGCAGTGGTCCCAGGGTCAGGGCATCGAATGAGCAGTTCTTC
TRBJ2-7,TRBV20-1,-,-,CSGGDSYEQYF,TGCAGTGGGGGGGACTCCTACGAGCAGTACTTC
TRBJ1-4,TRBV20-1,few,-,CSARTGVNEKLFF,TGCAGTGCTAGAACCGGGGTTAATGAAAAACTGTTTTTT
TRBJ2-7,TRBV6-5,few,-,CASSSPLSYEQYF,TGTGCCAGCAGTTCCCCTCTCTCCTACGAGCAGTACTTC
TRBJ2-7,TRBV20-1,few,TRBD2,CSARDVGLAPYEQYF,TGCAGTGCTAGAGATGTAGGACTAGCGCCCTACGAGCAGTACTTC
TRBJ2-2,TRBV7-2,-,TRBD1,CASSLWGQHVAGELFF,TGTGCCAGCAGCTTATGGGGACAGCATGTGGCAGGGGAGCTGTTTTTT
TRBJ2-3,TRBV9,-,TRBD1,CASSATTGGADTQYF,TGTGCCAGCAGCGCCACGACAGGGGGCGCAGATACGCAGTATTTT
TRBJ1-5,TRBV4-2,few,-,CASSQDSGGQPQHF,TGTGCCAGCAGCCAAGATAGCGGAGGTCAGCCCCAGCATTTT
TRBJ1-6,TRBV12-3/TRBV12-4,-,-,CASTENTVLGSPLHF,TGTGCCAGCACCGAAAACACGGTTTTGGGTTCACCCCTCCACTTT
TRBJ2-3,TRBV20-1,-,TRBD2,CSARGFSGGVVDTQYF,TGCAGTGCTAGAGGTTTTAGCGGGGGGGTCGTGGATACGCAGTATTTT
TRBJ2-5,TRBV12-3/TRBV12-4,-,TRBD2,CASRPRAAGVLQETQYF,TGTGCCAGCAGACCGCGGGCGGCGGGGGTTTTACAAGAGACCCAGTACTTC
TRBJ2-1,TRBV6-2/TRBV6-3,many,TRBD2,CASSFRTSAIMSSYNEQFF,TGTGCCAGCAGTTTCCGGACTAGCGCAATCATGTCCTCCTACAATGAGCAGTTCTTC
TRBJ2-1,TRBV3-1,-,-,CASSQELQGGLYNEQFF,TGTGCCAGCAGCCAAGAGTTGCAGGGGGGGCTTTACAATGAGCAGTTCTTC
TRBJ1-2,TRBV9,-,-,CASSPGSRDNYGYTF,TGTGCCAGCAGCCCAGGGAGCAGGGACAACTATGGCTACACCTTC
TRBJ2-5,TRBV6-1,few,-,CASNPSLSRQETQYF,TGTGCCAGCAACCCGTCTTTATCTCGTCAAGAGACCCAGTACTTC
TRBJ2-5,TRBV10-3,few,TRBD1,CAIRGQGMGETQYF,TGTGCCATCAGGGGACAGGGGATGGGAGAGACCCAGTACTTC
TRBJ2-5,TRBV24-1,many,-,CATSDSGTLRETQYF,TGTGCCACCAGTGATTCCGGGACTCTGAGGGAGACCCAGTACTTC
TRBJ2-1,TRBV6-2/TRBV6-3,-,-,CASSYSVAEYYNEQFF,TGTGCCAGCAGTTACTCGGTTGCGGAATACTACAATGAGCAGTTCTTC
TRBJ1-1,TRBV15,-,TRBD1,CATSRGQGGGLTTEAFF,TGTGCCACCAGCAGAGGACAGGGAGGGGGCTTGACCACTGAAGCTTTCTTT
TRBJ2-5,TRBV29-1,many,TRBD2,CSVGPASGGDVYF,TGCAGCGTTGGTCCTGCTAGCGGGGGGGACGTTTACTTC
TRBJ2-1,TRBV7-8,-,TRBD2,CASERTSGMVKPNEQFF,TGTGCCAGCGAAAGGACTAGCGGGATGGTGAAGCCCAATGAGCAGTTCTTC
TRBJ1-4,TRBV9,-,TRBD1,CASSKSGTGYEKLFF,TGTGCCAGCTCTAAGTCCGGGACAGGGTATGAAAAACTGTTTTTT
TRBJ1-5,TRBV5-1,few,-,CASSLEAGNQPQHF,TGCGCCAGCAGCTTGGAGGCGGGCAATCAGCCCCAGCATTTT
TRBJ2-4,TRBV19,few,-,CASSIGGARAKNIQYF,TGTGCCAGTAGTATTGGGGGGGCGAGAGCCAAAAACATTCAGTACTTC
TRBJ2-1,TRBV24-1,once,-,CATSDAGQEQFF,TGTGCCACCAGTGACGCCGGACAGGAGCAGTTCTTC
TRBJ2-1,TRBV7-9,-,-,CASSSTTANEQFF,TGTGCCAGCAGCTCCACGACCGCGAATGAGCAGTTCTTC
TRBJ2-7,TRBV5-1,-,TRBD1,CASSPAAWTGVNEQYF,TGCGCCAGCAGCCCAGCGGCGTGGACAGGGGTGAACGAGCAGTACTTC
TRBJ2-3,TRBV7-9,-,-,CAEKGADTQYF,TGTGCCGAGAAGGGGGCAGATACGCAGTATTTT
TRBJ2-1,TRBV7-2,-,-,CASGIYNEQFF,TGTGCCAGTGGCATCTACAATGAGCAGTTCTTC
TRBJ2-1,TRBV5-1,-,-,CASRHPNNEQFF,TGCGCCAGCCGGCACCCAAACAATGAGCAGTTCTTC
TRBJ2-5,TRBV6-2/TRBV6-3,few,-,CASSQDAGTQYF,TGTGCCAGCAGCCAGGACGCCGGGACCCAGTACTTC
TRBJ1-6,TRBV7-8,-,-,CASSRDVVSPLHF,TGTGCCAGCAGCCGGGACGTTGTTTCACCCCTCCACTTT
TRBJ2-7,TRBV15,many,-,CATSRAGEQYF,TGTGCCACCAGCAGAGCGGGCGAGCAGTACTTC
TRBJ1-1,TRBV19,-,-,CATNPAGMNTEAFF,TGTGCCACCAATCCGGCAGGGATGAACACTGAAGCTTTCTTT